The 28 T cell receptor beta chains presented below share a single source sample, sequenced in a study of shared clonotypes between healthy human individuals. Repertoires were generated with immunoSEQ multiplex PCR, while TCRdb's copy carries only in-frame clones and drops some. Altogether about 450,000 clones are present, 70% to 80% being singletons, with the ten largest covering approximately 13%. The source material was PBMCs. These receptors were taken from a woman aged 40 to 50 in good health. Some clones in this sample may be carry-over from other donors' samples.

The CDR3 is CASRAGVLGRETQYF. As DNA, the CDR3 is TGTGCCAGCAGAGCGGGGGTCCTTGGGCGAGAGACCCAGTACTTC. The rearrangement joins TRBV27 to TRBJ2-5, with 8 positions matching TRBD2. This CDR3 spans 15 amino acids. V dropped 6 bases and J dropped 4; count of bases not matched to a gene: 10. Germline lookup yields CDR1 MNHEY and CDR2 SMNVEV (reference sequence).

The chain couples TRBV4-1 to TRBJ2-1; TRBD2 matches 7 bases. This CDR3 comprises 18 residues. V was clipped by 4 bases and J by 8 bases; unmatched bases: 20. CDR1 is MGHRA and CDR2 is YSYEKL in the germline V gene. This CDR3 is CASSLPGSALALEDEQFF. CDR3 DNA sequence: TGCGCCAGCAGCCTCCCGGGCTCGGCACTAGCGCTTGAGGATGAGCAGTTCTTC.

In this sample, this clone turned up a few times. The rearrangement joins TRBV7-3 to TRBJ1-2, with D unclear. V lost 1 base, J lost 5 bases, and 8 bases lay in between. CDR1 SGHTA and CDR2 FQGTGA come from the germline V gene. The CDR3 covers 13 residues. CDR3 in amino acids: CASSLNPGYGYTF. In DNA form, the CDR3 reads TGTGCCAGCAGCTTAAATCCGGGGTATGGCTACACCTTC.

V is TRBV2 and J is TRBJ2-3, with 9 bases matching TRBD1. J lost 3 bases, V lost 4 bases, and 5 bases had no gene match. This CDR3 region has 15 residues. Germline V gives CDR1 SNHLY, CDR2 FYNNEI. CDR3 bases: TGTGCCAGCAGTGTGTGGGACAGGGAGACAGATACGCAGTATTTT. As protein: CASSVWDRETDTQYF.

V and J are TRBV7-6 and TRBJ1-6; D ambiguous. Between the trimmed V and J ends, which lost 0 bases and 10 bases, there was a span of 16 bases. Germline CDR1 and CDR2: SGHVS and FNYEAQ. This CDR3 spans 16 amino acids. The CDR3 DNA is TGTGCCAGCAGCTTAGCGGGCAGTGGGGTAGAATCACCCCTCCACTTT. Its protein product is CASSLAGSGVESPLHF.

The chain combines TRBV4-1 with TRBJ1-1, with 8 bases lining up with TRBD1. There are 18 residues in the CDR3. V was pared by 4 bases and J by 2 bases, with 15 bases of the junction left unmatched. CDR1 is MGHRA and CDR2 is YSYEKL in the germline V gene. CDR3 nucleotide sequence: TGCGCCAGCAGCCGATTTCCAGGACAGGGAGGTTTCAACACTGAAGCTTTCTTT. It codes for CASSRFPGQGGFNTEAFF.

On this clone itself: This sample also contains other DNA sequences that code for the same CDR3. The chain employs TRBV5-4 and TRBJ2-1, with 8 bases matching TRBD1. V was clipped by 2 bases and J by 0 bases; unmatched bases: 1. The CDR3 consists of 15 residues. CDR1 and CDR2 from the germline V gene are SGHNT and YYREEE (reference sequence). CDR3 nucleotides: TGTGCCAGCAGCTTAGACAGGGGCTCCTACAATGAGCAGTTCTTC. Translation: CASSLDRGSYNEQFF.

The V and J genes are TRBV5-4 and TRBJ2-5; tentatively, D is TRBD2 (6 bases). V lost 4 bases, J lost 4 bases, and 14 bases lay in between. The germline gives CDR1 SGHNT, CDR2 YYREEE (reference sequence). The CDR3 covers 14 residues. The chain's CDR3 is CASSRRDSTETQYF. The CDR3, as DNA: TGTGCCAGCAGCCGCCGGGACTCTACAGAGACCCAGTACTTC. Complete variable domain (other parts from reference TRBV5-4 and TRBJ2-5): ETGVTQSPTHLIKTRGQQVTLRCSSQSGHNTVSWYQQALGQGPQFIFQYYREEENGRGNFPPRFSGLQFPNYSSELNVNALELDDSALYLCASSRRDSTETQYFGPGTRLLVL.

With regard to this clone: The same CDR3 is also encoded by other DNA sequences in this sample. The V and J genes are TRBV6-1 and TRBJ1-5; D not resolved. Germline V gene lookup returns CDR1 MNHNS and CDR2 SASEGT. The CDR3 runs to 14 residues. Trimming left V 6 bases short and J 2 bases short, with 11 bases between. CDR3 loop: CASSEGFGNQPQHF. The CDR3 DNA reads TGTGCCAGCAGCGAGGGATTTGGCAATCAGCCCCAGCATTTT.

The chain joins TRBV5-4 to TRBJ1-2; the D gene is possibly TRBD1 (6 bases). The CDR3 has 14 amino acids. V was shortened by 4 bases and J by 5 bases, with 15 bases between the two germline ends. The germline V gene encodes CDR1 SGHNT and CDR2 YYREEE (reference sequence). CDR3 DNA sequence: TGTGCCAGCAGCCGTAGGACAGAGCTTTATGGCTACACCTTC. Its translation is CASSRRTELYGYTF.

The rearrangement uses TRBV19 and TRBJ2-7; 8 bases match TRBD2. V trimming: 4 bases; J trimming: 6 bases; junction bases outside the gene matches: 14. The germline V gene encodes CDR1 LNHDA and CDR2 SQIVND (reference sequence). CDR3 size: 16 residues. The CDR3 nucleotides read TGTGCCAGTAGTAGCCTCGTAGCGGGGCGTCAGCCCGAGCAGTACTTC. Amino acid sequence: CASSSLVAGRQPEQYF.

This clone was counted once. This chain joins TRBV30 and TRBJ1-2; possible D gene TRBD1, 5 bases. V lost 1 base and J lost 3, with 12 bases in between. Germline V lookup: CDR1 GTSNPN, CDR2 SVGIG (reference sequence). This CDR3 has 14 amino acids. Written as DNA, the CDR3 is TGTGCCTGGAGTGCAGGGCAGGTCCACTATGGCTACACCTTC. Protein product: CAWSAGQVHYGYTF.

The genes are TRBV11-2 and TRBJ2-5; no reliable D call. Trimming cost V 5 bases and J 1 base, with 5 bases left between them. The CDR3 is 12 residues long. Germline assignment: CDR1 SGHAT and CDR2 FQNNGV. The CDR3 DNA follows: TGTGCCAGCAGCCCGGGCCAAGAGACCCAGTACTTC. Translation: CASSPGQETQYF. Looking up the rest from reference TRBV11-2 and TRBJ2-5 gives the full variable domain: EAGVAQSPRYKIIEKRQSVAFWCNPISGHATLYWYQQILGQGPKLLIQFQNNGVVDDSQLPKDRFSAERLKGVDSTLKIQPAKLEDSAVYLCASSPGQETQYFGPGTRLLVL.

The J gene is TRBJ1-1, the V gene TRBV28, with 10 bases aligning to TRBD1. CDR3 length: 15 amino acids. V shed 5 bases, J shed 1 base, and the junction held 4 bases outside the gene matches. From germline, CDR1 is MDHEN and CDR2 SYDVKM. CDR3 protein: CASSHRQGANTEAFF. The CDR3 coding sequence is TGTGCCAGCAGTCACCGACAGGGGGCGAACACTGAAGCTTTCTTT.

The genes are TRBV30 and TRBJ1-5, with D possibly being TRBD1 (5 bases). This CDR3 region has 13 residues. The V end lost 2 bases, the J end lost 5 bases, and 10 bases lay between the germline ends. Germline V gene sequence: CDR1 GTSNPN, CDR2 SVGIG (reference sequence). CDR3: CAWSFGGDQPQHF. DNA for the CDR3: TGTGCCTGGAGTTTCGGAGGGGATCAGCCCCAGCATTTT.

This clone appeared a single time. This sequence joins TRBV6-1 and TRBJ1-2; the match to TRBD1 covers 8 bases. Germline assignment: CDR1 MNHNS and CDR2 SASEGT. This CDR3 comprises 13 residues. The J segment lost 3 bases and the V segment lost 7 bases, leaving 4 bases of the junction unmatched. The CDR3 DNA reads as TGTGCCAGCATTGGACAGGGTCACTATGGCTACACCTTC. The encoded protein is CASIGQGHYGYTF.

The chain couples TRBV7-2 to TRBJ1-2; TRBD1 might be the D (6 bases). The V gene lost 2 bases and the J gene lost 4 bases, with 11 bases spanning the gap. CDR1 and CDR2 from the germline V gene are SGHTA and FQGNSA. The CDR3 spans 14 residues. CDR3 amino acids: CASSLWRGPYGYTF. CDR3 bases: TGTGCCAGCAGCTTATGGCGGGGGCCCTATGGCTACACCTTC.

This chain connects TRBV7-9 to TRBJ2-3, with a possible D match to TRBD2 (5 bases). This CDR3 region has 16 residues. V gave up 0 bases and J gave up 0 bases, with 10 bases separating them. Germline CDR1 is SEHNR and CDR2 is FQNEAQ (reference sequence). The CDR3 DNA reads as TGTGCCAGCAGCTTAGCGTCGGGGATAAGCACAGATACGCAGTATTTT. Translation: CASSLASGISTDTQYF.

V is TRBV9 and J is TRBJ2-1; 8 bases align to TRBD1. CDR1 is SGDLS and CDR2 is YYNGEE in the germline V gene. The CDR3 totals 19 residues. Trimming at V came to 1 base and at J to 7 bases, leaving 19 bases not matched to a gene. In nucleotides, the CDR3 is TGTGCCAGCAGCGTATATGGCGGGACAGGTAGATTTTTGAGAAATGAGCAGTTCTTC. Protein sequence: CASSVYGGTGRFLRNEQFF.

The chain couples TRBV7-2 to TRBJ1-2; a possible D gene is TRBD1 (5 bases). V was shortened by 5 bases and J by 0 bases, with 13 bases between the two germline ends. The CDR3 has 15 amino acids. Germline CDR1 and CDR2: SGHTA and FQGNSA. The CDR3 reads CASSQIMTANYGYTF. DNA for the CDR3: TGTGCCAGCAGCCAAATAATGACAGCTAACTATGGCTACACCTTC.

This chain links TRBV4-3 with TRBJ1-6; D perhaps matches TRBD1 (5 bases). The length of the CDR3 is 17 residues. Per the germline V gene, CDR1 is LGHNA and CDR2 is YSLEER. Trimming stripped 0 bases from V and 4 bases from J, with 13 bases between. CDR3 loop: CASSQELGGFYNSPLHF. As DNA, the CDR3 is TGCGCCAGCAGCCAAGAACTGGGGGGATTTTATAATTCACCCCTCCACTTT.

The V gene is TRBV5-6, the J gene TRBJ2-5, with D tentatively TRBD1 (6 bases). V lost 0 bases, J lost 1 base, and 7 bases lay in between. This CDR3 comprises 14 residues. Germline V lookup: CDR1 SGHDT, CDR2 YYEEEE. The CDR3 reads CASSLGRGQETQYF. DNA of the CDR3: TGTGCCAGCAGCTTGGGCAGGGGCCAAGAGACCCAGTACTTC.

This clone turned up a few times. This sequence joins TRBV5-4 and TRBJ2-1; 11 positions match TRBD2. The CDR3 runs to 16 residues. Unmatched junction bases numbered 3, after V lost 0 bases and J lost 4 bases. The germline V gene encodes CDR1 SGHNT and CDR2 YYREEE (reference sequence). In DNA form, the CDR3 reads TGTGCCAGCAGCTTGGGGCTAGCGGGAGGATACAATGAGCAGTTCTTC. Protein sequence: CASSLGLAGGYNEQFF.

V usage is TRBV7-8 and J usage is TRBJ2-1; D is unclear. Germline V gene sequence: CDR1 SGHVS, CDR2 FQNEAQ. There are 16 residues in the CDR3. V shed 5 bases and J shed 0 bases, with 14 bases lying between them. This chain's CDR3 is CASSQRPTRSYNEQFF. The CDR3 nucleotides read TGTGCCAGCAGCCAACGTCCGACCCGCTCCTACAATGAGCAGTTCTTC.

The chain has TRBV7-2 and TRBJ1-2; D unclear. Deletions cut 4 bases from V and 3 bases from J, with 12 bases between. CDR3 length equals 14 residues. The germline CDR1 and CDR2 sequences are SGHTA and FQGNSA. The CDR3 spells CASSSDGEDYGYTF. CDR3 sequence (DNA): TGTGCCAGCAGCTCCGACGGGGAAGACTATGGCTACACCTTC. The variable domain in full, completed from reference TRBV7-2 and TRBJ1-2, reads GAGVSQSPSNKVTEKGKDVELRCDPISGHTALYWYRQSLGQGLEFLIYFQGNSAPDKSGLPSDRFSAERTGGSVSTLTIQRTQQEDSAVYLCASSSDGEDYGYTFGSGTRLTVV.

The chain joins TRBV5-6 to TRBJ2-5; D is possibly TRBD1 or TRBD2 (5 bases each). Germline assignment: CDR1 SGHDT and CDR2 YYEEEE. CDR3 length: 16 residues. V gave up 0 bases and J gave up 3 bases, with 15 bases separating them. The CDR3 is CASSLAPIWGKETQYF. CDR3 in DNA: TGTGCCAGCAGCTTGGCCCCTATTTGGGGGAAAGAGACCCAGTACTTC.

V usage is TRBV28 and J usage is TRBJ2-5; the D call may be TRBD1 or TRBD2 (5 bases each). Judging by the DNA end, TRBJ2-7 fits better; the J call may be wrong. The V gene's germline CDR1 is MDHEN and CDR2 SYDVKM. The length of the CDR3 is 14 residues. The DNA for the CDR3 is TGTGCCAGCAGCGGACCGGGGCAGTCCTACGAGCAGTACTTC. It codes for CASSGPGQSYEQYF.

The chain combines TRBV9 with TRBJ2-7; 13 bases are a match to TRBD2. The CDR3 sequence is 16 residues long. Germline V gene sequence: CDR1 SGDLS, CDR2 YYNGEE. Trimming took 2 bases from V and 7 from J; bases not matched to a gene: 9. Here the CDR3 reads CASSVLGLAGTGEQYF. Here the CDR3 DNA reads TGTGCCAGCAGCGTCCTGGGACTAGCGGGAACGGGAGAGCAGTACTTC.